Following are 27 T cell receptor beta chains from one sample sequenced in a study of T cell responses to AZD1222 COVID-19 vaccine. Generated by immunoSEQ multiplex PCR, the TCRdb table keeps only in-frame clones and is missing some. This sample carries tens of thousands of clones, approximately 90% of them seen once, and the ten largest clones take 4.5%. This sample comprised peripheral blood, obtained on day 0 of MenACWY control vaccination. These receptors all come from an adult in good health.

The V call is TRBV10-2, the J call TRBJ1-4; TRBD1 aligns across 7 bases. Germline-derived CDR1 and CDR2 are WSHSY and SAAADI. This CDR3 spans 14 amino acids. Germline trimming cut 8 bases from V and 7 bases from J; bases unmatched to any gene: 10. CDR3 DNA: TGCGCCAGCGCTGAAAGGGGGCTGGGTGAAAAACTGTTTTTT. Protein sequence: CASAERGLGEKLFF.

The chain joins TRBV4-3 to TRBJ2-7; D is possibly TRBD1 (5 bases). The CDR3 consists of 16 residues. CDR1 LGHNA and CDR2 YSLEER come from the germline V gene. Trimming pared 0 bases from V and 0 bases from J, leaving 12 bases between. CDR3 bases: TGCGCCAGCAGCCAAGATAGGGGCTCGAGCTCCTACGAGCAGTACTTC. Its protein is CASSQDRGSSSYEQYF.

This clone showed up just once. The chain combines TRBV27 with TRBJ2-7, with D unclear. Per the germline V gene, CDR1 is MNHEY and CDR2 is SMNVEV (reference sequence). Between the trimmed V and J ends, which lost 2 bases and 3 bases, there was a span of 8 bases. The CDR3 runs to 13 residues. The CDR3 is CASSLHVNYEQYF. The CDR3 DNA follows: TGTGCCAGCAGTTTACACGTAAACTACGAGCAGTACTTC.

This clone was recorded only once. The chain employs TRBV7-2 and TRBJ1-1; D may be TRBD1 (6 bases). The V gene's germline CDR1 is SGHTA and CDR2 FQGNSA. The CDR3 consists of 13 residues. V lost 3 bases and J lost 3, with 8 bases in between. This CDR3 is CASSFQGHTEAFF. The DNA for the CDR3 is TGTGCCAGCAGCTTCCAGGGGCACACTGAAGCTTTCTTT.

The gene calls are TRBV12-3 or TRBV12-4 and TRBJ1-5, with D possibly matching TRBD1 (5 bases). V was pared by 8 bases and J by 5 bases, with 10 bases between. The CDR3 is 12 amino acids. The CDR3 DNA reads TGTGCCAGCGGTGGGGCCCATCAGCCCCAGCATTTT. It codes for CASGGAHQPQHF.

The rearrangement uses TRBV29-1 and TRBJ2-1; perhaps TRBD1 as D (8 bases). CDR1 SQVTM and CDR2 ANQGSEA come from the germline V gene. The CDR3 has 16 residues. Deletions cut 3 bases from V and 1 base from J, with 16 bases between. Written as DNA, the CDR3 is TGCAGCGTTGAGGCGGGGGACAGGAGTTCCTACAATGAGCAGTTCTTC. Translation: CSVEAGDRSSYNEQFF.

The V gene is TRBV24-1, the J gene TRBJ1-5; 7 bases align to TRBD1. The germline CDR1 and CDR2 sequences are KGHDR and SFDVKD. This CDR3 contains 18 residues. The J segment lost 7 bases and the V segment lost 0 bases, leaving 14 bases of the junction unmatched. The CDR3 bases are TGTGCCACCAGTGATTTGCAGGGGGATCCCCACAGGAGGCAGCCCCAGCATTTT. Translating gives CATSDLQGDPHRRQPQHF.

This clone was counted once. The V gene is TRBV28, the J gene TRBJ1-3; D not resolved. Germline lookup yields CDR1 MDHEN and CDR2 SYDVKM. The V end was cut by 6 bases, the J end by 0 bases, with 21 bases between. This CDR3 has 18 residues. CDR3 in DNA: TGTGCCAGCAGCAGCATTAACAGCCGATCTTTCTCTGGAAACACCATATATTTT. It encodes CASSSINSRSFSGNTIYF.

The CDR3 loop is CASSAGSLNYGYTF. The CDR3 bases are TGTGCCAGCAGCGCCGGGAGTCTTAACTATGGCTACACCTTC. V gene TRBV7-9 combines with J gene TRBJ1-2; D unclear. There are 14 residues in the CDR3. CDR1 and CDR2 (germline): SEHNR, FQNEAQ (reference sequence). The germline V and J ends were trimmed by 5 bases and 1 base, with 11 bases remaining between them.

The chain has TRBV28 and TRBJ1-3, with D unclear. V was clipped by 6 bases and J by 3 bases, with 15 bases between them. The CDR3 is made up of 15 amino acids. The V gene's germline CDR1 is MDHEN and CDR2 SYDVKM. In DNA, the CDR3 is TGTGCCAGCAGCCTGCGGGTTATCGGTGGAAACACCATATATTTT. Its protein is CASSLRVIGGNTIYF. The variable domain in full, completed from reference TRBV28 and TRBJ1-3, reads DVKVTQSSRYLVKRTGEKVFLECVQDMDHENMFWYRQDPGLGLRLIYFSYDVKMKEKGDIPEGYSVSREKKERFSLILESASTNQTSMYLCASSLRVIGGNTIYFGEGSWLTVV.

This clone was detected once. This chain's CDR3 is CASSSRVLLSNEQYF. The CDR3 DNA follows: TGTGCCAGCAGCTCAAGAGTTCTCCTCTCTAACGAGCAGTACTTC. This rearrangement joins TRBV7-8 to TRBJ2-7; D remains unclear. The ends were cut back, 4 bases at V and 5 bases at J, with 18 bases in the middle. Germline CDR1 and CDR2: SGHVS and FQNEAQ. This CDR3 is built from 15 residues.

The J gene is TRBJ1-1, the V gene TRBV12-3 or TRBV12-4, with a weak D call TRBD1 (5 bases). V was cut by 7 bases and J by 8 bases, with 14 bases left in between. CDR3 length equals 12 residues. CDR3 DNA: TGTGCCAGCACCTTGGGGGGATCGGAAGCTTTCTTT. It yields the protein CASTLGGSEAFF.

The rearrangement joins TRBV24-1 to TRBJ2-1; 11 bases line up with TRBD2. Germline V gene data show CDR1 as KGHDR and CDR2 as SFDVKD. The ends lost 6 bases at V and 7 bases at J; junction bases unmatched: 7. The CDR3 has 15 residues. The CDR3 sequence: CATSTPGTSGNEQFF. DNA for the CDR3: TGTGCCACCAGTACCCCCGGGACTAGCGGTAATGAGCAGTTCTTC.

This clone was counted between two and nine times. The rearrangement uses TRBV12-3 or TRBV12-4 and TRBJ1-1; D may be TRBD1 (6 bases). V lost 1 base, J lost 8 bases, and 11 bases lay in between. The CDR3 spans 13 residues. The DNA for the CDR3 is TGTGCCAGCAGTTTAGGGAAGACAGGAGAAGCTTTCTTT. Translating gives CASSLGKTGEAFF.

The J gene is TRBJ1-2, the V gene TRBV2; D is perhaps TRBD1 (6 bases). Deletions cut 6 bases from V and 3 bases from J, with 14 bases between. From germline, CDR1 is SNHLY and CDR2 FYNNEI. This CDR3 contains 14 residues. CDR3 residues: CASSLQGSDYGYTF. The CDR3 nucleotides read TGTGCCAGCAGCCTACAGGGATCGGACTATGGCTACACCTTC.

In its sample, this clone was seen once. The J gene is TRBJ2-1, the V gene TRBV5-1; the D call may be TRBD1 or TRBD2 (5 bases each). Trimming stripped 5 bases from V and 0 bases from J, with 12 bases between. This CDR3 is built from 15 residues. Germline CDR1 and CDR2: SGHRS and YFSETQ. This CDR3 reads CASRNEGSSYNEQFF. DNA for the CDR3: TGCGCCAGCAGGAACGAGGGGTCCTCCTACAATGAGCAGTTCTTC.

This clone appeared once. The chain is built from TRBV27 and TRBJ2-1; TRBD2 matches 8 bases. Germline V gives CDR1 MNHEY, CDR2 SMNVEV (reference sequence). CDR3 length equals 17 residues. V shed 5 bases, J shed 2 bases, and the junction held 11 bases outside the gene matches. The chain's CDR3 is CASSTTLGSGTYNEQFF. The CDR3 DNA is TGTGCCAGCAGTACCACCCTGGGTAGCGGGACCTACAATGAGCAGTTCTTC.

J is TRBJ2-7 and V is TRBV5-4; maybe TRBD2 (6 bases). The germline V gene has CDR1 SGHNT and CDR2 YYREEE (reference sequence). Trimming stripped 4 bases from V and 6 bases from J, with 11 bases between. This CDR3 has 12 residues. CDR3 DNA: TGTGCCAGCAGCCTGGAGGGGCTCGAGCAGTACTTC. It translates to CASSLEGLEQYF.

The chain links TRBV24-1 to TRBJ2-1; the D gene is possibly TRBD2 (5 bases). The CDR3 totals 16 residues. Germline assignment: CDR1 KGHDR and CDR2 SFDVKD. Trimming removed 5 bases at V and 0 bases at J, with 13 bases between. CDR3 nucleotides: TGTGCCACCAGTGGATCCGGAGGCCCCTCCTACAATGAGCAGTTCTTC. Protein: CATSGSGGPSYNEQFF.

The rearrangement joins TRBV6-5 to TRBJ1-4, with no clear D. CDR3 length equals 14 residues. Germline V gives CDR1 MNHEY, CDR2 SVGAGI. Trimming took off 2 bases at V and 3 bases at J, with 7 bases between the two ends. The CDR3 sequence is CASSYLRSNEKLFF. DNA for the CDR3: TGTGCCAGCAGTTACCTACGATCTAATGAAAAACTGTTTTTT.

The chain employs TRBV19 and TRBJ2-7; 8 bases are a match to TRBD1. Looked up from germline, CDR1 is LNHDA and CDR2 is SQIVND (reference sequence). CDR3 length equals 15 residues. The trim removed 3 bases at V and 2 bases at J, leaving 6 bases unmatched. The CDR3 sequence is CASSIRTGLTYEQYF. CDR3 nucleotides: TGTGCCAGTAGTATCCGGACAGGGCTCACCTACGAGCAGTACTTC.

The chain joins TRBV5-4 to TRBJ2-1; TRBD1 aligns across 9 bases. Germline loops: CDR1 SGHNT, CDR2 YYREEE (reference sequence). The CDR3 is 15 amino acids. V trimming: 4 bases; J trimming: 6 bases; junction bases outside the gene matches: 8. The CDR3 DNA follows: TGTGCCAGCAGCCCGCGCGGGACAGGGAGCAATGAGCAGTTCTTC. This codes for CASSPRGTGSNEQFF.

The chain couples TRBV6-1 to TRBJ2-5; 14 bases agree with TRBD2. This CDR3 spans 15 amino acids. Germline V gives CDR1 MNHNS, CDR2 SASEGT. The ends lost 3 bases at V and 4 bases at J; junction bases unmatched: 1. The CDR3 reads CASSETSGRGETQYF. CDR3 sequence (DNA): TGTGCCAGCAGTGAGACTAGCGGGAGGGGAGAGACCCAGTACTTC.

J is TRBJ2-7 and V is TRBV6-5, with unresolved D. V shed 0 bases and J shed 0 bases, with 9 bases lying between them. The length of the CDR3 is 15 residues. From germline, CDR1 is MNHEY and CDR2 SVGAGI. CDR3 amino acids: CASSYSTSSSYEQYF. CDR3 coding DNA: TGTGCCAGCAGTTACTCGACCTCCAGCTCCTACGAGCAGTACTTC.

In its sample, this clone was seen once. The chain recombines TRBV27 with TRBJ2-7; D is uncertain. CDR1 MNHEY and CDR2 SMNVEV come from the germline V gene (reference sequence). The CDR3 is made up of 15 amino acids. Trimming left V 8 bases short and J 3 bases short, with 20 bases between. The chain's CDR3 is CASGITGPRNYEQYF. As DNA, the CDR3 is TGTGCCAGCGGGATAACCGGGCCAAGGAACTACGAGCAGTACTTC.

J is TRBJ1-1 and V is TRBV6-5, with D unclear. The CDR3 totals 11 residues. CDR1 MNHEY and CDR2 SVGAGI come from the germline V gene. Trimming pared 10 bases from V and 1 base from J, leaving 7 bases between. CDR3 in amino acids: CAITGNTEAFF. The CDR3 DNA is TGTGCCATTACGGGGAACACTGAAGCTTTCTTT.

The chain couples TRBV5-4 to TRBJ1-4; D remains unclear. V dropped 1 base and J dropped 8 bases, with 9 bases sitting between them. The CDR3 spans 13 residues. Germline CDR1 and CDR2: SGHNT and YYREEE (reference sequence). In DNA, the CDR3 is TGTGCCAGCAGCTTGCCCCGGGGAGAAAAACTGTTTTTT. Protein product: CASSLPRGEKLFF.